The 32 T cell receptor beta chains reported below all come from one sample, sequenced in a study of read filtering for tumor transcriptome and immune sequencing. From 300 to 400 ng of RNA, a library with molecular barcoded alpha/delta and beta/gamma adaptors was made. TCRdb recomputed calls from the reads with MiXCR, one row per CDR3 protein. Of 35,000 to 50,000 distinct CDR3 sequences in the sample, roughly 13% were seen once. The material sequenced was a population of CD138-negative cells sorted from bone marrow. The receptors derive from a donor over 35 with multiple myeloma.

Many counts were recorded for this clonotype. The rearrangement links TRBV21-1 to TRBJ2-1; the table calls TRBD2, which could not be checked here. TRBV21-1 is a pseudogene locus. This CDR3 has 18 amino acids. The chain's CDR3 is CASSKERASGDVYNEQFF. The CDR3 DNA sequence: TGTGCCAGCAGCAAAGAACGGGCTAGCGGGGATGTATACAATGAGCAGTTCTTC.

In regard to this clonotype: Since a far larger clone is one base different, this is likely a read error. The rearrangement links TRBV11-3 to TRBJ2-1; D possibly corresponds to TRBD1 (6 bases). Trimming left V 1 base short and J 8 bases short, with 15 bases between. From germline, CDR1 is SGHNT and CDR2 YENEEA. This CDR3 is built from 15 residues. Here the CDR3 reads CASSLVQGPPDEQFF. CDR3 nucleotide sequence: TGTGCCAGCAGCTTAGTTCAGGGGCCCCCAGATGAGCAGTTCTTC.

This clonotype showed up many times. This chain links TRBV30 with TRBJ1-5; 7 nucleotides agree with TRBD1. This CDR3 is built from 14 residues. The V and J ends lost 1 base and 6 bases, in that order; junction bases with no gene match: 6. Germline values: CDR1 GTSNPN, CDR2 SVGIG (reference sequence). The CDR3 DNA reads TGTGCCTGGAGTGATCCTAGGGGGCTTCAGCCCCAGCATTTT. Protein product: CAWSDPRGLQPQHF. Full variable domain (remainder filled in from reference TRBV30 and TRBJ1-5): SQTIHQWPATLVQPVGSPLSLECTVEGTSNPNLYWYRQAAGRGLQLLFYSVGIGQISSEVPQNLSASRPQDRQFILSSKKLLLSDSGFYLCAWSDPRGLQPQHFGDGTRLSIL.

As regards this clonotype: A far larger clone lies a single base away; this is likely a read error. The chain combines TRBV7-8 with TRBJ2-1; no reliable D call. CDR1 SGHVS and CDR2 FQNEAQ come from the germline V gene. This CDR3 is built from 15 residues. Written as DNA, the CDR3 is TGTGCCAGCAGCCAGCTACGTTCTTCCTACAATGGGCAGTTCTTC. It translates to CASSQLRSSYNGQFF. Variable domain in full (rest from reference TRBV7-8 and TRBJ2-1): GAGVSQSPRYKVAKRGQDVALRCDPISGHVSLFWYQQALGQGPEFLTYFQNEAQLDKSGLPSDRFFAERPEGSVSTLKIQRTQQEDSAVYLCASSQLRSSYNGQFFGPGTRLTVL.

This clonotype was observed many times. The chain combines TRBV6-1 with TRBJ1-1, with TRBD1 matching over 10 bases. Germline loops: CDR1 MNHNS, CDR2 SASEGT. V shed 6 bases, J shed 1 base, and the junction held 2 bases outside the gene matches. The CDR3 covers 14 residues. The CDR3 DNA reads TGTGCCAGCAGACGGGACAGGGGGAACACTGAAGCTTTCTTT. Protein: CASRRDRGNTEAFF.

The V gene is TRBV2, the J gene TRBJ2-3; D is unresolved. Per germline, CDR1 SNHLY and CDR2 FYNNEI. The CDR3 has 16 residues. Deletions cut 6 bases from V and 1 base from J, with 17 bases between. The CDR3 is CASSARPGPRTDTQYF. As DNA, the CDR3 is TGTGCCAGCAGCGCCCGGCCCGGGCCCCGCACAGATACGCAGTATTTT.

This clonotype was counted at least ten times. This sequence joins TRBV2 and TRBJ2-3; D unresolved. V was trimmed by 2 bases and J by 0 bases, leaving 9 bases between them. The length of the CDR3 is 15 residues. Germline values: CDR1 SNHLY, CDR2 FYNNEI. CDR3 DNA sequence: TGTGCCAGCAGTGAAAAAGCGCTGAGCACAGATACGCAGTATTTT. It yields the protein CASSEKALSTDTQYF.

Remarks on this clonotype: The final CDR3 position lacks the conserved phenylalanine or tryptophan, pointing to a likely read error. It is unclear where the CDR3 begins or ends on the DNA, so no DNA is shown, and the CDR3 is as TCRdb lists it. This rearrangement joins TRBV6-1 to TRBJ2-1; the table's D call, TRBD1, was not checked against the DNA. CDR1 and CDR2 (germline): MNHNS, SASEGT. The CDR3 has 14 residues if both end residues are counted. CDR3 sequence: CASSELGRGNEQLC.

Many counts were recorded for this clonotype. This chain joins TRBV7-9 and TRBJ1-6; D is unresolved. Germline assignment: CDR1 SEHNR and CDR2 FQNEAQ (reference sequence). V was trimmed by 3 bases and J by 0 bases, leaving 6 bases between them. This CDR3 region has 15 residues. The CDR3 sequence is CASSFQLSYNSPLHF. The CDR3 nucleotides read TGTGCCAGCAGCTTTCAGCTCTCCTATAATTCACCCCTCCACTTT.

This clonotype occurred a few times. CDR3 coding DNA: TGTGCCTGGACAGGGTCCAACTATGGCTACACCTTC. Protein sequence: CAWTGSNYGYTF. The chain employs TRBV30 and TRBJ1-2, with D possibly matching TRBD1 (5 bases). V lost 4 bases and J 2 bases, leaving 8 bases between the germline ends. The CDR3 consists of 12 residues. CDR1 is GTSNPN, CDR2 SVGIG, per germline (reference sequence).

The chain carries TRBV13 and TRBJ2-1; D gene uncertain. V shed 0 bases and J shed 9 bases, with 12 bases lying between them. The CDR3 covers 14 residues. Germline values: CDR1 PRHDT, CDR2 FYEKMQ (reference sequence). This CDR3 is CASSLGHEGGEQFF. Written as DNA, the CDR3 is TGTGCCAGCAGCTTAGGGCATGAAGGTGGTGAGCAGTTCTTC.

This clonotype qualifies as medium-sized. The genes are TRBV10-3 and TRBJ2-1; weak D call: TRBD1 (7 bases). The CDR3 sequence is 14 residues long. CDR1 and CDR2 (germline): ENHRY, SYGVKD. V dropped 7 bases and J dropped 0 bases, with 10 bases sitting between them. The CDR3 nucleotides are TGTGCCATCATGCGGGACAGCTCCTACAATGAGCAGTTCTTC. Protein product: CAIMRDSSYNEQFF.

This clonotype was observed at least ten times. The chain links TRBV13 to TRBJ2-3; 9 bases match TRBD2. Looked up from germline, CDR1 is PRHDT and CDR2 is FYEKMQ (reference sequence). This CDR3 comprises 16 residues. The trim removed 5 bases at V and 2 bases at J, leaving 8 bases unmatched. The CDR3, as DNA: TGTGCCAGCAGCCCCCCGACTAGCGGATTCACAGATACGCAGTATTTT. Translating it yields CASSPPTSGFTDTQYF.

This clonotype was seen ten or more times. The chain uses TRBV2 and TRBJ2-1, with D possibly TRBD1 on 6 matching bases. The V gene's germline CDR1 is SNHLY and CDR2 FYNNEI. V lost 6 bases and J lost 0, with 12 bases in between. This CDR3 comprises 15 residues. In DNA form, the CDR3 reads TGTGCCAGCAGAAACAGGGTGGGCTCCTACAATGAGCAGTTCTTC. Translated, it gives CASRNRVGSYNEQFF.

This clonotype is labeled medium-sized. The gene calls are TRBV4-1 and TRBJ2-1; TRBD2 matches at 10 bases. This CDR3 comprises 16 residues. J was trimmed by 6 bases and V by 3 bases; bases with no gene match: 8. Germline-derived CDR1 and CDR2 are MGHRA and YSYEKL. The chain's CDR3 is CASSQVPSGGPNEQFF. The CDR3 DNA reads TGCGCCAGCAGCCAGGTCCCTAGCGGGGGTCCCAATGAGCAGTTCTTC.

This clonotype was detected a few times. The V and J genes are TRBV30 and TRBJ2-3; 11 nucleotides match TRBD2. Germline V gene sequence: CDR1 GTSNPN, CDR2 SVGIG (reference sequence). The CDR3 runs to 15 residues. Losses at the gene ends were 5 bases for V and 5 bases for J; bases not matched to a gene: 9. CDR3 loop: CAWSTSGDPLDTQYF. In nucleotides, the CDR3 is TGTGCCTGGTCGACTAGCGGGGACCCTTTAGATACGCAGTATTTT.

This clonotype was picked up many times. The CDR3 region has the DNA TGTGCCAGCAGTTTAGCGGGAGAATACAATGAGCAGTTCTTC. Translated: CASSLAGEYNEQFF. The genes are TRBV28 and TRBJ2-1, with TRBD2 matching over 7 bases. The CDR3 totals 14 residues. Germline V gene sequence: CDR1 MDHEN, CDR2 SYDVKM. V lost 2 bases and J lost 4; bases outside the gene matches: 2.

This clonotype was detected ten times or more. V usage is TRBV12-3 or TRBV12-4 and J usage is TRBJ2-2, with a weak D call TRBD1 (5 bases). V lost 3 bases and J 0 bases, leaving 8 bases between the germline ends. CDR3 length: 15 amino acids. CDR3 sequence (DNA): TGTGCCAGCAGTTTGGGGCAGACGAACACCGGGGAGCTGTTTTTT. This sequence encodes CASSLGQTNTGELFF.

This clonotype was observed a handful of times. A read error is likely here: a far larger clone is one base away. The V gene is TRBV11-2, the J gene TRBJ2-1, with D maybe TRBD2 (6 bases). Germline V gene sequence: CDR1 SGHAT, CDR2 FQNNGV. The length of the CDR3 is 17 residues. The CDR3 loop reads CASSYSAGRSSFNEQFF. In DNA, the CDR3 is TGTGCCAGCAGCTACTCCGCGGGAAGATCATCCTTCAATGAGCAGTTCTTC.

This clonotype was recorded at least ten times. This chain connects TRBV29-1 to TRBJ1-1; D not certain. There are 12 residues in the CDR3. Germline V gene lookup returns CDR1 SQVTM and CDR2 ANQGSEA. Trimming shortened V by 4 bases and J by 2 bases, and 8 bases separated the two germline ends. DNA for the CDR3: TGCAGCGTTGTAGGCACAAACACTGAAGCTTTCTTT. Encoded protein: CSVVGTNTEAFF.

V usage is TRBV15 and J usage is TRBJ1-4; D is undetermined. The CDR3 is 14 amino acids. CDR1 LNHNV and CDR2 YYDKDF come from the germline V gene (reference sequence). Trimming removed 3 bases at V and 10 bases at J, with 15 bases between. The CDR3 DNA sequence: TGTGCCACCAGCAGGGACTCCGCGGGTGCAAAACTGTTTTTT. This sequence encodes CATSRDSAGAKLFF.

This clonotype was observed many times. This chain connects TRBV20-1 to TRBJ2-7; 9 bases line up with TRBD2. In germline, CDR1 is DFQATT, CDR2 SNEGSKA (reference sequence). CDR3 length: 13 amino acids. V shed 1 base and J 5 bases; nucleotides not matched to a gene: 3. The CDR3 nucleotides are TGCAGTGCTAGAGTAGCGGGGGTGAACGAGCAGTACTTC. This translates into CSARVAGVNEQYF.

This clonotype was picked up many times. The chain is built from TRBV19 and TRBJ1-2, with D tentatively TRBD1 (5 bases). CDR3 length equals 13 residues. Trimming shortened V by 3 bases and J by 8 bases, and 13 bases separated the two germline ends. Germline CDR1 reads LNHDA; CDR2 reads SQIVND (reference sequence). In DNA form, the CDR3 reads TGTGCCAGTAGTATCCCCGGGACGGCAGGCTACACCTTC. Protein sequence: CASSIPGTAGYTF.

This clonotype was observed a few times. Being one base from a much bigger clone, this may be a read error. The chain combines TRBV18 with TRBJ2-1; D is ambiguous. Trimming took off 3 bases at V and 7 bases at J, with 10 bases between the two ends. The CDR3 consists of 13 residues. Germline-derived CDR1 and CDR2 are KGHSH and LQKENI. The CDR3 nucleotides read TGTGCCAGCTCACCCTTCGATTTTAATGAGCAGTTCTTC. Protein product: CASSPFDFNEQFF.

Ten or more counts support this clonotype. V and J are TRBV11-2 and TRBJ1-1, with a possible D match to TRBD1 (5 bases). This CDR3 spans 15 amino acids. Trimming took 5 bases from V and 8 from J, leaving 21 bases between them. Germline CDR1 SGHAT, CDR2 FQNNGV. As DNA, the CDR3 is TGTGCCAGCAGCCCCTCTGGGGGACTTAAACCCGAAGCTTTCTTT. Residues: CASSPSGGLKPEAFF.

This clonotype was detected ten times or more. This sequence joins TRBV12-3 or TRBV12-4 and TRBJ2-3, with 7 positions matching TRBD2. The V gene end was trimmed by 7 bases and the J gene end by 2 bases; junction bases not matched to a gene: 9. This CDR3 has 15 residues. CDR3 nucleotides: TGTGCCAGCACCCCGCGGGGGTCAACCACAGATACGCAGTATTTT. It encodes CASTPRGSTTDTQYF.

The chain carries TRBV15 and TRBJ2-6; TRBD2 is a possible D gene (5 bases). V was shortened by 3 bases and J by 1 base, with 10 bases between the two germline ends. The germline CDR1 and CDR2 sequences are LNHNV and YYDKDF (reference sequence). The CDR3 is 16 amino acids. In nucleotides, the CDR3 is TGTGCCACCAGCAGGGCCGGGAATTCTGGGGCCAACGTCCTGACTTTC. It codes for CATSRAGNSGANVLTF.

The V call is TRBV7-8, the J call TRBJ2-2, with D possibly being TRBD1 (5 bases). The CDR3 is made up of 14 amino acids. V lost 1 base and J lost 4, with 7 bases in between. CDR1 is SGHVS and CDR2 is FQNEAQ in the germline V gene. The CDR3 sequence is CASSLEGITGELFF. The CDR3 DNA sequence: TGTGCCAGCAGCTTAGAGGGGATCACCGGGGAGCTGTTTTTT.

This clonotype was counted at least ten times. The junction departs from the called germline gene at one end, perhaps through a read error. This rearrangement joins TRBV3-1 to TRBJ2-7; the D gene is possibly TRBD2 (5 bases). This CDR3 contains 14 residues. CDR1 and CDR2 (germline): LGHDT, YNNKEL (reference sequence). The CDR3 sequence: CASSQLGSEGEQHF. The DNA for the CDR3 is TGTGCCAGCAGCCAACTAGGGTCTGAGGGCGAGCAGCACTTC.

Concerning this clonotype itself: At one end the junction does not follow the germline gene, possibly because of a read error. The chain is built from TRBV20-1 and TRBJ2-2, with TRBD2 identical over 7 bases. This CDR3 is 16 amino acids long. Germline V lookup: CDR1 DFQATT, CDR2 SNEGSKA (reference sequence). The CDR3 DNA reads TGCAGTGCTGGAGATCTGCGGGAGAAGAACACCGGGGAGCTGTTTTTT. Encoded protein: CSAGDLREKNTGELFF.

There are many counts of this clonotype. This chain uses TRBV11-2 with TRBJ1-5; D gene ambiguous. Trimming took off 1 base at V and 7 bases at J, with 8 bases between the two ends. CDR3 length: 13 amino acids. Germline CDR1 SGHAT, CDR2 FQNNGV. The CDR3 reads CASSLGRAQPQHF. The DNA of the CDR3 is TGTGCCAGCAGCTTAGGGAGGGCCCAGCCCCAGCATTTT.

In its sample, this clonotype was seen many times. The chain has TRBV10-2 and TRBJ2-1; 9 bases agree with TRBD1. V lost 7 bases and J lost 6; bases outside the gene matches: 4. The CDR3 length is 13 residues. Germline assignment: CDR1 WSHSY and CDR2 SAAADI. CDR3 residues: CASTQTGGNEQFF. Written as DNA, the CDR3 is TGCGCCAGCACCCAGACAGGGGGCAATGAGCAGTTCTTC.